This T cell receptor (beta chain) was profiled in a study of human T cells and chemical hapten exposure. General observations from the study: PT1 expanded TCR numbers tracked positively with patch test score. Expanded TCRs clustered into significantly more large CDR3 similarity groups than controls, the analysis revealed.

This clonotype has more than one count but fewer than ten. Its antigen is not known. The CDR3 is made up of 14 amino acids. V lost 2 bases to trimming and J lost 1 base, with 8 bases between them. Time point in this sample: patch test 1, 2 weeks after DPC sensitization. As to treatment: therapeutic diphenylcyclopropenone sensitization with weekly scalp DPC. Those who donated were patients with alopecia, 18 to 70 years of age, and suitable for DPC. A single record per CDR3 protein comes from TCRdb applying MiXCR to the RACE reads. The sample comprises more than 90,000 distinct CDR3 sequences, under 12% of which are singletons, and about 2.4% rests with the top ten.

The chain uses TRBV12-3 or TRBV12-4 and TRBJ1-1; D is undetermined. The specimen comprised whole blood, sampled in connection with sensitization to the hapten diphenylcyclopropenone (DPC). The TCR was taken from a middle-aged man with alopecia areata. Some clones in this sample may be carry-over from other donors' samples. The CDR3 sequence is CASSLFSGNTEAFF. The CDR3 DNA sequence: TGTGCCAGCAGTTTATTTTCCGGGAACACTGAAGCTTTCTTT.